This TCR beta chain was identified in a study of blood T cell repertoires in COVID-19. This clone was recorded once. Per germline, CDR1 KGHSH and CDR2 LQKENI. The V end lost 2 bases, the J end lost 11 bases, and 15 bases lay between the germline ends. The CDR3 totals 13 residues. As handled by the study authors: Estimated nucleated cell counts came from reference gene primer amplification. Method: immunoSEQ multiplex PCR; TCRdb's copy keeps in-frame clones and lacks some. The DNA gave D and trimming, while V, J and clone size come from that table. This table holds 95,000 to 150,000 clones, about four fifths found once.

The TCR was taken from a woman aged 70 to 79 with acute or convalescent COVID-19. V usage is TRBV18 and J usage is TRBJ1-2; tentatively, D is TRBD1 (5 bases). The sequenced sample consisted of peripheral blood. CDR3 sequence: CASSPNGQGGYTF. CDR3 nucleotides: TGTGCCAGCTCACCAAATGGCCAGGGAGGTTACACCTTC.